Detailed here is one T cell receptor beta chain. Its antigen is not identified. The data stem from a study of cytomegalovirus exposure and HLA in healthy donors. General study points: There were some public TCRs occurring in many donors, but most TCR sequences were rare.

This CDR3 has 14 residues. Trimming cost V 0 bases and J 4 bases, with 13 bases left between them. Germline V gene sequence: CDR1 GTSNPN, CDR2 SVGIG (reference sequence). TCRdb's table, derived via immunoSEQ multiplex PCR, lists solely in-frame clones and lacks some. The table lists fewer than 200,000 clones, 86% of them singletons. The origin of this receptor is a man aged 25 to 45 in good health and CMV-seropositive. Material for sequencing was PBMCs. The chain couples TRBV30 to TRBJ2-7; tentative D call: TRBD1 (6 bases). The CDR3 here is CAWSVWGRGYEQYF. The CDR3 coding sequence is TGTGCCTGGAGTGTTTGGGGCAGGGGTTACGAGCAGTACTTC.